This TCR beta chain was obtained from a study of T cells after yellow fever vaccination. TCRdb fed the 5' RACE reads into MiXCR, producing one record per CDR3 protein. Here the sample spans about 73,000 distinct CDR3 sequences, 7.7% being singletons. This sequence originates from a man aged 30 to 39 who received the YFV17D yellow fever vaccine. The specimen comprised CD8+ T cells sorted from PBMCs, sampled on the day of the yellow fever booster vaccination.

Written as DNA, the CDR3 is TGTGCCAGCACCAAACAGGGGGGGAATGGCTACACCTTC. Translating gives CASTKQGGNGYTF. The chain carries TRBV6-1 and TRBJ1-2; 8 nucleotides match TRBD1. V lost 7 bases and J lost 6; bases outside the gene matches: 7. In germline, CDR1 is MNHNS, CDR2 SASEGT. This CDR3 is built from 13 residues.